This T cell receptor beta chain was captured in a study of tumor T cells in aggressive B-cell lymphoma. Germline V gives CDR1 PRHDT, CDR2 FYEKMQ (reference sequence). Losses at the gene ends were 4 bases for V and 5 bases for J; bases not matched to a gene: 7. This CDR3 has 15 amino acids. Libraries were prepared by immunoSEQ multiplex PCR; TCRdb keeps only in-frame clonotypes and omits some of them. This repertoire shows some 3,500 clones, roughly 85% found once; its top ten account for 3.6%. The rearrangement uses TRBV13 and TRBJ2-7, with 11 positions matching TRBD2. This sequence originates from an adult with diffuse large B cell lymphoma. The sequencing input was tumor tissue. The CDR3 sequence is CASSSTSGGPDEQYF. CDR3 DNA: TGTGCCAGCAGCTCAACTAGCGGGGGCCCAGACGAGCAGTACTTC.